The present entry profiles one TCR beta chain with its context. Antigen: not known. The V and J ends lost 7 bases and 8 bases respectively, with 14 bases between them. The CDR3 loop spans 12 amino acids. Germline CDR1 is LNHDA and CDR2 is SQIVND (reference sequence). Selection for sequencing was limited to patients who had shown CD8+CD57+ cell expansion by flow cytometry. According to the study, genomic DNA was the template for TCR beta VDJ and CDR3 profiling. TCRdb reprocessed the reads with MiXCR, giving one entry per CDR3 protein. The data show around 430,000 distinct CDR3 sequences, less than 35% seen once. The data were obtained in a study of CD8+CD57+ T cells in acquired aplastic anemia. Study-level background: The DNA of sorted CD4+ and CD8+ cells averaged approximately 3.3 ug.

Study-wide points: It was found that roughly 31 CD8+ CDR3 sequences were shared between patients and controls. Patients and controls were not found to differ significantly in CD8+ Simpson's diversity.

This sequence joins TRBV19 and TRBJ1-2; TRBD1 is a possible D gene (6 bases). The source of this sequence is a human donor with aplastic anemia. Sequencing was done on a sample of sorted CD4+, CD8+, or CD8+CD57+ T cells (not recorded which) from PBMCs. CDR3 residues: CASTEQGEGYTF. CDR3 in DNA: TGTGCCAGTACGGAACAGGGAGAGGGCTACACCTTC.